The clone carrying this T cell receptor beta chain was observed a handful of times. Its antigen is unknown. 5'RACE primed at constant segments yielded TCR alpha and TCR beta cDNA libraries bearing sample barcodes and UMIs. TCRdb passed the 5' RACE reads through MiXCR, listing each CDR3 protein once. Of about 110,000 distinct CDR3 sequences in the sample, roughly a sixth were seen once. The germline gives CDR1 SNHLY, CDR2 FYNNEI. This CDR3 comprises 18 residues. The ends were cut back, 0 bases at V and 0 bases at J, with 15 bases in the middle. This specimen belongs to a study of T-cell memory formation after mild COVID-19. Study-wide results and limits: Second-wave clones with a day 37 peak had unconfirmed SARS-CoV-2 specificity.

The clonotype originates from a man between 18 and 29 years old who had mild COVID-19 (a few samples of this study predate the infection). Cell type and time point are not known. The sequencing input was PBMCs or a T cell subset sorted from them (not recorded which). The V gene is TRBV2, the J gene TRBJ2-1; D perhaps matches TRBD1 (7 bases). CDR3 DNA: TGTGCCAGCAGTGAAGCGGAGGGACAGCGAAACTCCTACAATGAGCAGTTCTTC. Encoded protein: CASSEAEGQRNSYNEQFF.